This TCR beta chain was documented in a study of shared clonotypes between healthy human individuals. Findings and caveats of the study: Sorted-subset sequencing was shown by rarefaction to be incomplete despite large depth.

The naive CD8 fraction comprised CD45RO-negative cells positively selected for CCR7 and excluded terminally differentiated effector memory CD45RA+ cells. V shed 3 bases and J shed 0 bases, with 15 bases lying between them. In germline, CDR1 is LNHDA, CDR2 SQIVND (reference sequence). The CDR3 extends over 17 amino acids. For this clone: Its antigen is not known.

An even split of each subset's genomic DNA across several immunoSEQ plates was performed. Data came from immunoSEQ multiplex PCR; TCRdb stores just in-frame clones and leaves some out. The sample holds 450,000 to 700,000 clones, just under 97% seen once. This receptor was obtained from a woman in her 30s in good health. The sample consisted of naive CD8+ T cells sorted from blood. The chain recombines TRBV19 with TRBJ1-5; no definite D call. CDR3 DNA: TGTGCCAGTAGTATTGTAGACAACCTCTATAGCAATCAGCCCCAGCATTTT. This translates into CASSIVDNLYSNQPQHF.